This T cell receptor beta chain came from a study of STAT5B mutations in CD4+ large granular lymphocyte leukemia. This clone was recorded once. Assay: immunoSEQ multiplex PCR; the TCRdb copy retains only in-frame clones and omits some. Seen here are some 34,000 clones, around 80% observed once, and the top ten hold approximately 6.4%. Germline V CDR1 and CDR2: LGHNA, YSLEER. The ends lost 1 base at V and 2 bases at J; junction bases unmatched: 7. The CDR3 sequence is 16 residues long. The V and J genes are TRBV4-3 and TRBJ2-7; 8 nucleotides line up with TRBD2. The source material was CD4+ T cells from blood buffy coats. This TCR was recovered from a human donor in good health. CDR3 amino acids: CASSQVSGTSPYEQYF. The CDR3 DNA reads TGCGCCAGCAGCCAAGTTAGCGGGACATCACCCTACGAGCAGTACTTC.